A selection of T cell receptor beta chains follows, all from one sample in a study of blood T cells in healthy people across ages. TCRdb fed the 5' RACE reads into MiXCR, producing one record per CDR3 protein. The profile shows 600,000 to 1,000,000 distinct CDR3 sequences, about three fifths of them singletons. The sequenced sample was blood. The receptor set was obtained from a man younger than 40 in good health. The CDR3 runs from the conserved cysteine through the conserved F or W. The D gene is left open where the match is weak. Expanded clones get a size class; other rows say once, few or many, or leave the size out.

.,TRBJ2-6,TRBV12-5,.,TGTGCTAGTGGGCGTCGGAGCTCTGGGGCCAACGTCCTGACTTTC,CASGRRSSGANVLTF
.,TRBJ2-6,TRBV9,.,TGTGCCAGCAGCGTAGAGGCAGCTGGGGCCAACGTCCTGACTTTC,CASSVEAAGANVLTF
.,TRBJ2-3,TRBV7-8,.,TGTGCCAGCCGTCGCCCGACGGCGTCGGGAACAGATACGCAGTATTTT,CASRRPTASGTDTQYF
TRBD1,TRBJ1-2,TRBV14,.,TGTGCCAGCAGCCAAGAGAATTGGGGCAGGGGGACTGGCTACACCTTC,CASSQENWGRGTGYTF
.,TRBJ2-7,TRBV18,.,TGTGCCAGTTCGACCCAACAGGGCTACGAGCAGTACTTC,CASSTQQGYEQYF
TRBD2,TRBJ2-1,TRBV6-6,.,TGTGCCAGCGTCGCTAGCGGGGGTGATGAGCAGTTCTTC,CASVASGGDEQFF
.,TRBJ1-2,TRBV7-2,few,TGTGCCAGCAGCTTAGTCGCACAGCGCTGGGATGGCTACACCTTC,CASSLVAQRWDGYTF
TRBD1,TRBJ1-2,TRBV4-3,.,TGCGCCAGCAGCCAAAACCGGGACAGGGGTTCTAATGGCTACACCTTC,CASSQNRDRGSNGYTF
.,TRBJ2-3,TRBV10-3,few,TGTGCCATCAGTGGGCCCCGGGCTGGAATTAGCACAGATACGCAGTATTTT,CAISGPRAGISTDTQYF
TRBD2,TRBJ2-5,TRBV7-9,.,TGTGCCAGCAGCTTACGGGGAGGACTAGCGGTGGAAGAGACCCAGTACTTC,CASSLRGGLAVEETQYF
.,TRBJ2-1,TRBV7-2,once,TGTGCCAGCAGCTTAGCCATTGGAACCTACAATGAGCAGTTCTTC,CASSLAIGTYNEQFF
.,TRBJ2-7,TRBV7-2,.,TGTGCCAGCAGCTTTACCATCGATAGTAACGAGCAGTACTTC,CASSFTIDSNEQYF
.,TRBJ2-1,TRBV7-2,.,TGTGCCAGCAGCTTAATCCCGGGTTACAATGAGCAGTTCTTC,CASSLIPGYNEQFF
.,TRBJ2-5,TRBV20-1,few,TGCAGTGCTCCGAAGGCCGGCCAGGAGACCCAGTACTTC,CSAPKAGQETQYF
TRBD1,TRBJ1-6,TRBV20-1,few,TGCAGTGCTAGGGGACAGCGTAGCAATTCACCCCTCCACTTT,CSARGQRSNSPLHF
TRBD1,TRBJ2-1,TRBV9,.,TGTGCCAGCAGCGGACAGGGGCAAAATGAGCAGTTCTTC,CASSGQGQNEQFF
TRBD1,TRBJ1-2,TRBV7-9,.,TGTGCCAGCAGCTTCTCCGGGACAGCCGATGGCTACACCTTC,CASSFSGTADGYTF
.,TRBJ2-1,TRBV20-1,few,TGCAGTGCTACCGGAGCGGGTCCCCTCTTTAATGAGCAGTTCTTC,CSATGAGPLFNEQFF
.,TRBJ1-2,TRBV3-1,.,TGTGCCAGCAGCCTCATCGGGACTGACTATGGCTACACCTTC,CASSLIGTDYGYTF
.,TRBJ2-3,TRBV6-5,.,TGTGCCAGCTGCGAGGGAGGGGGGCCCACAGATACGCAGTATTTT,CASCEGGGPTDTQYF
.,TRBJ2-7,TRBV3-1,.,TGTGCCAGCAGCCAACTCGGGACTCCTCTCCACAATGAGCAGTACTTC,CASSQLGTPLHNEQYF
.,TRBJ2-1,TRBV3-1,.,TGTGCCAGCAGCCAAGGCGTCCCCGGGGGCCTCTATAGGAATGAGCAGTTCTTC,CASSQGVPGGLYRNEQFF
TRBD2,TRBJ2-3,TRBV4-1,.,TGCGCCAGCAGCCTATCCCCTCTAGCGGGGGGGGCGGATACGCAGTATTTT,CASSLSPLAGGADTQYF
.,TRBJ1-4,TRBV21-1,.,TGTGCCAGCAGCCCAGACGTGATAGACCGTAAAGGAAAACTGTTTTTT,CASSPDVIDRKGKLFF
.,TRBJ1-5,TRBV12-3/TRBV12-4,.,TGTGCCAGCAGTTTAACAAGGTCTCATCAGCCCCAGCATTTT,CASSLTRSHQPQHF
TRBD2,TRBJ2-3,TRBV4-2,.,TGTGCCAGCAGCCACAAAGCGGGGGTCACAGATACGCAGTATTTT,CASSHKAGVTDTQYF
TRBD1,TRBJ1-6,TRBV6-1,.,TGTGCCAGCAGTCCTCTTCAGATTGGACAGGGGGCCTATAATTCACCCCTCCACTTT,CASSPLQIGQGAYNSPLHF
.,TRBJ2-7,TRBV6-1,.,TGTGCCAGCAGTGCTGACAGGAGCTCCTACGAGCAGTACTTC,CASSADRSSYEQYF
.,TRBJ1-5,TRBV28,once,TGTGCCAGCAGTTTTTTCGGGGGGAAAGGACAGCCCCAGCATTTT,CASSFFGGKGQPQHF
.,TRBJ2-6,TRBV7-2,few,TGTGCCAGCAGCGGAGCTAGCTCTGGGGCCAACGTCCTGACTTTC,CASSGASSGANVLTF
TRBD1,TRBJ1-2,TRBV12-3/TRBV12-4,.,TGTGCCAGCAGTACGCTGACAGGGGTCGACTATGGCTACACCTTC,CASSTLTGVDYGYTF
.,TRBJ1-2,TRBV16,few,TGTGCCAGCAGCCAAGGACAGAACAATGGCTACACCTTC,CASSQGQNNGYTF